This TCR beta chain appears in the sequencing data of a study of blood T cell repertoires in COVID-19. Clones were read by immunoSEQ multiplex PCR, and TCRdb kept only the in-frame ones, dropping some. The sample includes about 100,000 clones, roughly nine tenths of them seen just once. The CDR3 runs to 15 residues. Unmatched junction bases numbered 2, after V lost 5 bases and J lost 0 bases. Germline loops: CDR1 SGHVS, CDR2 FQNEAQ. The sequenced material came from peripheral blood. This receptor was obtained from a man between 60 and 75 years old with acute or convalescent COVID-19. This chain joins TRBV7-8 and TRBJ2-4; 9 bases align to TRBD1. The CDR3 spells CASSRTGVAKNIQYF. In DNA, the CDR3 is TGTGCCAGCAGCCGGACAGGGGTAGCCAAAAACATTCAGTACTTC.